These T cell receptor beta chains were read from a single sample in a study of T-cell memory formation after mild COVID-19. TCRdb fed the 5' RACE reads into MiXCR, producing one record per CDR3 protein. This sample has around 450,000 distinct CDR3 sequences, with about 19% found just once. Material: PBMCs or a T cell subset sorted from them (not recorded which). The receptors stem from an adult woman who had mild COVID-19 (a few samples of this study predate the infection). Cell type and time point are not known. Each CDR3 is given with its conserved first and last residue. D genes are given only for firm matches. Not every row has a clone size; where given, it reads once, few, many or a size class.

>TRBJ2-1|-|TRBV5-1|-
CATSGFHSNEQFF
TGCGCCACCTCGGGATTTCATTCCAATGAGCAGTTCTTC
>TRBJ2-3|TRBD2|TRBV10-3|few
CAMAGTSGFPDTQYF
TGTGCCATGGCGGGGACTAGCGGGTTCCCAGATACGCAGTATTTT
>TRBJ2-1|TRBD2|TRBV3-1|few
CASSHPALAGGLNEQFF
TGTGCCAGCAGCCACCCCGCCCTCGCGGGGGGGCTCAATGAGCAGTTCTTC
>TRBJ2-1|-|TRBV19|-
CASSLDIGPNNEQFF
TGTGCCAGTAGTTTAGACATCGGACCCAACAATGAGCAGTTCTTC
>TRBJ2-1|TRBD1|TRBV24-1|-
CATRSSGQGTTIRRYNEQFF
TGTGCCACCAGATCCTCGGGACAGGGGACTACTATCCGTCGTTACAATGAGCAGTTCTTC
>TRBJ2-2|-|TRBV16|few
CASSQVSSGELFF
TGTGCCAGCAGCCAAGTGTCGTCCGGGGAGCTGTTTTTT
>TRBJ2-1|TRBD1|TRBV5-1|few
CASRPKTGDEQFF
TGCGCCAGCAGACCGAAAACAGGGGATGAGCAGTTCTTC
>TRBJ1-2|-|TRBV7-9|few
CASSWADVGYTF
TGTGCCAGCAGCTGGGCGGACGTTGGCTACACCTTC
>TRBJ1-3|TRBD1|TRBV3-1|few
CASSPNRGARNTIYF
TGTGCCAGCAGCCCCAACAGGGGCGCGAGAAACACCATATATTTT
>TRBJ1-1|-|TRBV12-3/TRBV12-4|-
CASSLLRRFGAFF
TGTGCCAGCAGTTTATTGAGGCGATTCGGAGCTTTCTTT
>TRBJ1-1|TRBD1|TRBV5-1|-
CASSDTGGSTEAFF
TGCGCCAGCAGCGATACAGGGGGTAGCACTGAAGCTTTCTTT
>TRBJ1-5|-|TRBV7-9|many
CASSLIGDNQPQHF
TGTGCCAGCAGCTTAATAGGGGACAATCAGCCCCAGCATTTT
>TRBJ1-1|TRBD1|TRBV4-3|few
CASSRDRVELGEAFF
TGCGCCAGCAGCCGAGACAGGGTCGAGCTTGGTGAAGCTTTCTTT
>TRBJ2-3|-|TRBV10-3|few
CAIRPTEGARTDTQYF
TGTGCCATCAGACCCACGGAGGGGGCGAGAACAGATACGCAGTATTTT
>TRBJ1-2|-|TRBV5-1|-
CASSLGQEVYGYTF
TGCGCCAGCAGCTTGGGACAGGAAGTCTATGGCTACACCTTC
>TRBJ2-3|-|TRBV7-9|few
CASSLGGPHTDTQYF
TGTGCCAGCAGCTTAGGGGGGCCTCACACAGATACGCAGTATTTT
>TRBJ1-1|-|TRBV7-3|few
CASSRQKGGVTEAFF
TGTGCCAGCAGCCGACAGAAAGGAGGTGTCACTGAAGCTTTCTTT
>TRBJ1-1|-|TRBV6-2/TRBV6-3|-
CASSIQGSRTEAFF
TGTGCCAGCAGTATTCAGGGTTCGCGCACTGAAGCTTTCTTT
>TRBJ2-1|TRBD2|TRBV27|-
CASRRAGGRSPQQFF
TGTGCCAGCAGAAGAGCGGGAGGGCGGTCCCCACAGCAGTTCTTC
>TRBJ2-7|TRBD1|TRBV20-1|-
CSARVLGTGVSEQYF
TGCAGTGCTAGAGTCCTTGGGACAGGGGTTAGCGAGCAGTACTTC
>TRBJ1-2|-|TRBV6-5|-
CASSRGRGGYGYTF
TGTGCCAGCTCGCGGGGTAGAGGCGGATATGGCTACACCTTC
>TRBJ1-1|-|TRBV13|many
CASSLRVNTEAFF
TGTGCCAGCAGCTTGCGGGTTAACACTGAAGCTTTCTTT
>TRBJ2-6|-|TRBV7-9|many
CASSLEGGGANVLTF
TGTGCCAGCAGCTTAGAGGGTGGTGGGGCCAACGTCCTGACTTTC
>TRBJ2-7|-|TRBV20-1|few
CSAWNSYEQYF
TGCAGTGCCTGGAACTCCTACGAGCAGTACTTC
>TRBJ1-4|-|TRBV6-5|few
CASSYSVAGSNNEKLFF
TGTGCCAGCAGTTACTCCGTAGCCGGGAGTAATAATGAAAAACTGTTTTTT
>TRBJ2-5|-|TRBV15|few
CATSTGLTPQETQYF
TGTGCCACCAGCACGGGCCTGACCCCCCAAGAGACCCAGTACTTC
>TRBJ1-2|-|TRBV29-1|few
CSVERGDYGYTF
TGCAGCGTTGAGCGAGGGGACTATGGCTACACCTTC
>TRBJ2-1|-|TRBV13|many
CASGSSSYNEQFF
TGTGCCAGCGGGAGCAGCTCCTACAATGAGCAGTTCTTC
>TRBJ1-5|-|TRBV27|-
CASSREGDFSNQPQHF
TGTGCCAGCAGTCGAGAGGGGGACTTTAGCAATCAGCCCCAGCATTTT
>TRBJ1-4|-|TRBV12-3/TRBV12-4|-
CASSLSALNEKLFF
TGTGCCAGCAGTCTTTCCGCCCTTAATGAAAAACTGTTTTTT
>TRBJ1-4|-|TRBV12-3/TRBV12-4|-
CASSPQEKLFF
TGTGCCAGCAGCCCCCAGGAAAAACTGTTTTTT
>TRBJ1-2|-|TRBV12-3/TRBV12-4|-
CASSLARALYGYTF
TGTGCCAGCAGTTTAGCGAGGGCCCTCTATGGCTACACCTTC
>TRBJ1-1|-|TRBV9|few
CASSASPGDTEAFF
TGTGCCAGCAGCGCCTCACCGGGGGACACTGAAGCTTTCTTT
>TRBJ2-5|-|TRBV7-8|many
CASSLGQYQETQYF
TGTGCCAGCAGCTTAGGCCAGTACCAAGAGACCCAGTACTTC
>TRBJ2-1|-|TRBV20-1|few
CSAREQGRNEQFF
TGCAGTGCTAGAGAGCAGGGCCGTAATGAGCAGTTCTTC
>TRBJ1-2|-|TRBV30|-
CAWSVLGLGYTF
TGTGCCTGGAGTGTACTGGGGCTTGGCTACACCTTC
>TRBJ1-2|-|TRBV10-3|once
CAISESMSQGYGYTF
TGTGCCATCAGTGAGTCGATGTCACAGGGCTATGGCTACACCTTC
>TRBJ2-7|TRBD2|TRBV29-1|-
CSVLAGDNYEQYF
TGCAGCGTTCTAGCGGGAGATAATTACGAGCAGTACTTC
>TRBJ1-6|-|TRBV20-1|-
CSARDLGAAKGSPLHF
TGCAGTGCTAGAGATCTCGGAGCAGCTAAGGGTTCACCCCTCCACTTT
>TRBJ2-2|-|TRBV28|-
CASSLSRGNTGELFF
TGTGCCAGCAGTTTATCCAGGGGCAACACCGGGGAGCTGTTTTTT
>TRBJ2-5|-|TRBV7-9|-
CASSLDGGVETQYF
TGTGCCAGCAGCTTAGACGGAGGGGTGGAGACCCAGTACTTC
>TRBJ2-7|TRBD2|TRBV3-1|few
CASSPGGRSYEQYF
TGTGCCAGCAGCCCCGGGGGGAGGTCCTACGAGCAGTACTTC
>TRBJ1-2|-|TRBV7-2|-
CASSLEAENYGYTF
TGTGCCAGCAGCCTAGAGGCGGAGAACTATGGCTACACCTTC
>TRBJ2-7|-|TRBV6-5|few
CASTPSGRGRYEQYF
TGTGCCAGCACCCCCAGTGGGAGGGGGCGCTACGAGCAGTACTTC
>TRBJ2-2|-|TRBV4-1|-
CASSLEALPGELFF
TGCGCCAGCAGCCTGGAGGCCTTACCCGGGGAGCTGTTTTTT
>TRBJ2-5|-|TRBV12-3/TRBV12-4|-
CASRRYFLETQYF
TGTGCCAGCAGAAGGTACTTCCTGGAGACCCAGTACTTC
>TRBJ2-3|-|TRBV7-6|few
CASSLSGGKSTDTQYF
TGTGCCAGCAGCTTATCTGGCGGGAAAAGCACAGATACGCAGTATTTT
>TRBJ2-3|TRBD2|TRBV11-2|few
CASSGRLAYSTDTQYF
TGTGCCAGCAGCGGACGACTAGCGTATAGCACAGATACGCAGTATTTT
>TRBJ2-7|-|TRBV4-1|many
CASSQVGVYEQYF
TGCGCCAGCAGCCAAGTGGGCGTCTACGAGCAGTACTTC